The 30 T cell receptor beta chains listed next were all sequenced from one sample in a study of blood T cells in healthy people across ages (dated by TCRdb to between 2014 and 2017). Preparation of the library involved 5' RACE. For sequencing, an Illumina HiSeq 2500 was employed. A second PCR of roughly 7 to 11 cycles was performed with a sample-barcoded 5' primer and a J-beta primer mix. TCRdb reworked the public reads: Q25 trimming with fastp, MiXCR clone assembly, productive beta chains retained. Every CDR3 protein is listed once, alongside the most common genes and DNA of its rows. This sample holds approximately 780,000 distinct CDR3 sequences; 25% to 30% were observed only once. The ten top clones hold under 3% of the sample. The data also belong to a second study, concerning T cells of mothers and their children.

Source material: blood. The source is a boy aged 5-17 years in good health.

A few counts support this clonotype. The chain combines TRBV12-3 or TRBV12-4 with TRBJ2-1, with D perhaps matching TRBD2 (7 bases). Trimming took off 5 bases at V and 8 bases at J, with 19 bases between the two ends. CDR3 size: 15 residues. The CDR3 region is CASSPEGGGLYEQFF. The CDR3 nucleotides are TGTGCCAGCAGTCCCGAAGGGGGGGGCCTCTATGAGCAGTTCTTC.

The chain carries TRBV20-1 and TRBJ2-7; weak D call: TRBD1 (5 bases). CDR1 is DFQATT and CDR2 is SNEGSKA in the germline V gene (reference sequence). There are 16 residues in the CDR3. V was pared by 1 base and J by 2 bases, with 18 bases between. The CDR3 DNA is TGCAGTGCTAGAGGTGTGGTTAGGGGCTTAACCTACGAGCAGTACTTC. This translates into CSARGVVRGLTYEQYF.

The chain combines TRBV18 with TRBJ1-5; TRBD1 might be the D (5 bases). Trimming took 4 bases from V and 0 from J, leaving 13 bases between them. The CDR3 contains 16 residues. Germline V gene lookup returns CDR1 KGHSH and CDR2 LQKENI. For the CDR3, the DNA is TGTGCCAGCTCACGTCTGGGGCCTTATAGCAATCAGCCCCAGCATTTT. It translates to CASSRLGPYSNQPQHF. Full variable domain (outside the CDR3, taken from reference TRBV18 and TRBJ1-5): NAGVMQNPRHLVRRRGQEARLRCSPMKGHSHVYWYRQLPEEGLKFMVYLQKENIIDESGMPKERFSAEFPKEGPSILRIQQVVRGDSAAYFCASSRLGPYSNQPQHFGDGTRLSIL.

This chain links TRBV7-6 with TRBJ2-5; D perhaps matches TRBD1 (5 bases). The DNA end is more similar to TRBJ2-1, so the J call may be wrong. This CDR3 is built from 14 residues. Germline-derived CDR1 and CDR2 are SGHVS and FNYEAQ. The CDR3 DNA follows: TGTGCCAGCAGCTCAAAGGGGCTCCCTGGGGAGCAGTTCTTC. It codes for CASSSKGLPGEQFF.

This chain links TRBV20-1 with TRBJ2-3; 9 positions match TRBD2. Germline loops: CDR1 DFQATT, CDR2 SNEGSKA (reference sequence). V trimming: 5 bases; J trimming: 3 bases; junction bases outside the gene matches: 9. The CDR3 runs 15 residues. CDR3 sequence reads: CSALLAAGGTDTQYF. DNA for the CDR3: TGCAGTGCTCTCCTGGCGGCGGGGGGGACAGATACGCAGTATTTT.

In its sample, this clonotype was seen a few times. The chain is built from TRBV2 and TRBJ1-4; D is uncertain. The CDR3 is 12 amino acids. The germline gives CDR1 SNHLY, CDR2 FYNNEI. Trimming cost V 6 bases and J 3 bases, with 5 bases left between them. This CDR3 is CASRKANEKLFF. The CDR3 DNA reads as TGTGCCAGCAGGAAGGCTAATGAAAAACTGTTTTTT. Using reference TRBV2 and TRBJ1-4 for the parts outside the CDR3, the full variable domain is EPEVTQTPSHQVTQMGQEVILRCVPISNHLYFYWYRQILGQKVEFLVSFYNNEISEKSEIFDDQFSVERPDGSNFTLKIRSTKLEDSAMYFCASRKANEKLFFGSGTQLSVL.

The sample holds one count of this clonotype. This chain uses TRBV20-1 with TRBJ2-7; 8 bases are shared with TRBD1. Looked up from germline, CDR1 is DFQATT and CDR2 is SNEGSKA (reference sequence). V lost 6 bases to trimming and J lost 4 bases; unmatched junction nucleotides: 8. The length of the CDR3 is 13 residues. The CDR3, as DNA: TGCAGTGCACGGCGGGACAGGAAATACGAGCAGTACTTC. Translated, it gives CSARRDRKYEQYF.

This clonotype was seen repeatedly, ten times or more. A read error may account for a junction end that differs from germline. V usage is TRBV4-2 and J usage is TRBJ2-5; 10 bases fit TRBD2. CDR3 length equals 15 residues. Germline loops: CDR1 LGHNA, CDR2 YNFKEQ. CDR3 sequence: CASSQERGGQETQYF. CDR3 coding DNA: TGCGCCAGCAGCCAAGAGCGGGGGGGCCAAGAGACCCAGTACTTC.

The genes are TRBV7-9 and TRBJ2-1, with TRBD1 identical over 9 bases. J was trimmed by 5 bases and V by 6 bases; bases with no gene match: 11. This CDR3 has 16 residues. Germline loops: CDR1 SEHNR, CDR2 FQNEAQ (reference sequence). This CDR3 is CASSSTGTGSDNEQFF. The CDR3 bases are TGTGCCAGCAGTTCCACCGGGACAGGGTCGGACAATGAGCAGTTCTTC.

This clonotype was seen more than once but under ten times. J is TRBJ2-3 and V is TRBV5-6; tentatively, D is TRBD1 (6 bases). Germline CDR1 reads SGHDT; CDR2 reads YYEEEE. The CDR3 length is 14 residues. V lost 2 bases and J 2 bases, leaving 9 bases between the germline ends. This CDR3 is CASSFGTPTDTQYF. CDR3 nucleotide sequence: TGTGCCAGCAGCTTCGGGACACCCACAGATACGCAGTATTTT.

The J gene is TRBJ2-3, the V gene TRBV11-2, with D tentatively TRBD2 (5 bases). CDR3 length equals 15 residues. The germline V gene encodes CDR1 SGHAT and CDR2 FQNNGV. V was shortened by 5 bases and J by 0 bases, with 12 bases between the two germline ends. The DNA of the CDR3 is TGTGCCAGCAGCCCCAGTTGGACTAGCACAGATACGCAGTATTTT. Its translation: CASSPSWTSTDTQYF.

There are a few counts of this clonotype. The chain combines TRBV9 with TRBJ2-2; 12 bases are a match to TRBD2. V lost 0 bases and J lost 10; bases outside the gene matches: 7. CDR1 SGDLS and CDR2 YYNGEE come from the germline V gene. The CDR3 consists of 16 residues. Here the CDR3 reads CASSVAASGGAKELFF. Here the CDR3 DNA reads TGTGCCAGCAGCGTAGCGGCTAGCGGGGGGGCCAAGGAGCTGTTTTTT.

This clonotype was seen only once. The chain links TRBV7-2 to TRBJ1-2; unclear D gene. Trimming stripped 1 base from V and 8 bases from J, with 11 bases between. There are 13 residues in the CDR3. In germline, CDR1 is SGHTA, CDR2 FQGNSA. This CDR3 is CASSLGVYRGYTF. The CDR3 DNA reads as TGTGCCAGCAGCTTAGGCGTTTACCGGGGCTACACCTTC.

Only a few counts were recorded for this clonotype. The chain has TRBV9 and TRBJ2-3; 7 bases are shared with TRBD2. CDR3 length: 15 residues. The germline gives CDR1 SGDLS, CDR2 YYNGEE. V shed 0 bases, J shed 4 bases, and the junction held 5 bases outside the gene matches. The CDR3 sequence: CASSVAEGRADTQYF. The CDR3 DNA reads TGTGCCAGCAGCGTAGCTGAAGGGAGGGCAGATACGCAGTATTTT.

CDR3 in DNA: TGCAGCTTCGTCAGGGGAGGGGCCCACGGGGTCTACAATGAGCAGTTCTTC. Its translation: CSFVRGGAHGVYNEQFF. This rearrangement joins TRBV29-1 to TRBJ2-1, with TRBD2 as a possible D gene (7 bases). From germline, CDR1 is SQVTM and CDR2 ANQGSEA. Deletions cut 8 bases from V and 3 bases from J, with 26 bases between. The CDR3 contains 17 residues.

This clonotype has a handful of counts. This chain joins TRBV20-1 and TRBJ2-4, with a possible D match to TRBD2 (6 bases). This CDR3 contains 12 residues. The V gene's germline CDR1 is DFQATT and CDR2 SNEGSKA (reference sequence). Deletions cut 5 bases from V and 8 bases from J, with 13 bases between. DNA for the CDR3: TGCAGTGCTCGGGACTCTGGGGACATTCAGTACTTC. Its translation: CSARDSGDIQYF.

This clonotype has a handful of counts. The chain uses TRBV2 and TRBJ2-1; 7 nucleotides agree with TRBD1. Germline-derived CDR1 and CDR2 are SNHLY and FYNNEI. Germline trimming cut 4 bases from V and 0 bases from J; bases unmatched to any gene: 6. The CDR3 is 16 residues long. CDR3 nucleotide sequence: TGTGCCAGCAGTGGGAACCGGGACAGCTCCTACAATGAGCAGTTCTTC. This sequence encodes CASSGNRDSSYNEQFF. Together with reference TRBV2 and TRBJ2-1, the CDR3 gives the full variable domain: EPEVTQTPSHQVTQMGQEVILRCVPISNHLYFYWYRQILGQKVEFLVSFYNNEISEKSEIFDDQFSVERPDGSNFTLKIRSTKLEDSAMYFCASSGNRDSSYNEQFFGPGTRLTVL.

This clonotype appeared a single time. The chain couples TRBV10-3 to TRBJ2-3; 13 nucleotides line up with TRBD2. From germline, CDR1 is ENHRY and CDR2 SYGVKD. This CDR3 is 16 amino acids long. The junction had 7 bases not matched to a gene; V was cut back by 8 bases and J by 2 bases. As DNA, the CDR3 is TGTGCCATCCGGGGACTAGCGGGATCATACACAGATACGCAGTATTTT. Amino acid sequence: CAIRGLAGSYTDTQYF.

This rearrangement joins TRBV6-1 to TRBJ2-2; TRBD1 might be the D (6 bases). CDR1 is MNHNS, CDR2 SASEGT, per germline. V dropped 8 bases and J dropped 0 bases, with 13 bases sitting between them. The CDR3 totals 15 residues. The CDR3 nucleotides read TGTGCCAGCCGCCTCAAGGGGGCGAACACCGGGGAGCTGTTTTTT. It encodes CASRLKGANTGELFF.

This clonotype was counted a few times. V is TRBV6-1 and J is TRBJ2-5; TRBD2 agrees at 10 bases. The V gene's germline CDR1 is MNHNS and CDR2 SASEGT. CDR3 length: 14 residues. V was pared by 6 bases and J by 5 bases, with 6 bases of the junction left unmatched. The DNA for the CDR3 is TGTGCCAGCAGAATAGCGGGGGGAGGGGAGACCCAGTACTTC. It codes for CASRIAGGGETQYF.

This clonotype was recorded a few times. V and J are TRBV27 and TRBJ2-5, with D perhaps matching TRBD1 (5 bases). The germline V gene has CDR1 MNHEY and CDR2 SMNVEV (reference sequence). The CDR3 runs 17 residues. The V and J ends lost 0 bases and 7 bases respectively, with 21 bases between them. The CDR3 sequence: CASSLSAGSRVVGTQYF. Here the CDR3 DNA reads TGTGCCAGCAGTTTATCCGCAGGGTCTCGGGTAGTCGGGACCCAGTACTTC.

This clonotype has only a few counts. The CDR3 coding sequence is TGTGCCAGTAGTATAGCCGAGACAGCCAGCAGGGATACGCAGTATTTT. Protein: CASSIAETASRDTQYF. This sequence joins TRBV19 and TRBJ2-3, with D possibly TRBD1 on 5 matching bases. Germline V gives CDR1 LNHDA, CDR2 SQIVND (reference sequence). The CDR3 is made up of 16 amino acids. Trimming removed 1 base from V and 6 bases from J, with 17 bases in between.

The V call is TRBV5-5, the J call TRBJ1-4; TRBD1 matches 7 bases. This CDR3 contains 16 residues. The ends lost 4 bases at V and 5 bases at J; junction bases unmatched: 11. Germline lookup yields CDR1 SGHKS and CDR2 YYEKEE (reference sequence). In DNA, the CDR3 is TGTGCCAGCAGCCACGGACCCGGGACAGAGAATGAAAAACTGTTTTTT. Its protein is CASSHGPGTENEKLFF.

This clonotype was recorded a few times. CDR3 nucleotide sequence: TGTGCCAGCAGCTTATCGACTATACAAGAGACCCAGTACTTC. Protein sequence: CASSLSTIQETQYF. V usage is TRBV7-9 and J usage is TRBJ2-5; weak D call: TRBD2 (5 bases). Germline assignment: CDR1 SEHNR and CDR2 FQNEAQ (reference sequence). The V and J ends lost 2 bases and 2 bases respectively, with 9 bases between them. The CDR3 consists of 14 residues.

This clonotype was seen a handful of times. The CDR3 nucleotides read TGTGCCAGCAGTTCGTGGGGTCGTGAGATCTACGAGCAGTACTTC. Protein product: CASSSWGREIYEQYF. The chain links TRBV28 to TRBJ2-7; D unclear. Trimming took 4 bases from V and 3 from J, leaving 16 bases between them. The CDR3 loop spans 15 amino acids. Germline CDR1 and CDR2: MDHEN and SYDVKM.

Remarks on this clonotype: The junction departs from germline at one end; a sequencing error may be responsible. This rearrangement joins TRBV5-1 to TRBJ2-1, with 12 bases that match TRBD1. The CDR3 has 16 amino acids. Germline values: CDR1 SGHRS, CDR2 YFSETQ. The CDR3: CASSLDGTGGYNGQFF. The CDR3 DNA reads TGCGCCAGCAGCTTGGACGGGACAGGGGGCTACAATGGGCAGTTCTTC.

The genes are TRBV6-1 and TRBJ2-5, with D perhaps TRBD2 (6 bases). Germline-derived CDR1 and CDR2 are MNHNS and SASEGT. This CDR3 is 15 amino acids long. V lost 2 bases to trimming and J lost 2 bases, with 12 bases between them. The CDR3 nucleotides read TGTGCCAGCAGTGAACCGCCTAGCGCTCAAGAGACCCAGTACTTC. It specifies CASSEPPSAQETQYF.

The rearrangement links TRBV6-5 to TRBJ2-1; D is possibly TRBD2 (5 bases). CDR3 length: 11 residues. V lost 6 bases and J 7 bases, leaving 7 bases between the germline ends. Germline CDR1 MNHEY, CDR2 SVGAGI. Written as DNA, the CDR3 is TGTGCCAGCAGGCGACTAAATGAGCAGTTCTTC. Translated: CASRRLNEQFF.

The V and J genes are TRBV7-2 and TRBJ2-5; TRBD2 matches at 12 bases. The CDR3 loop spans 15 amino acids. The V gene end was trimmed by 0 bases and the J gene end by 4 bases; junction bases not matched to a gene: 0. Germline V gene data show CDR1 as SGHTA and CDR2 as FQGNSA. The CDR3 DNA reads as TGTGCCAGCAGCTTAGCGACTAGCGGGGGAGAGACCCAGTACTTC. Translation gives CASSLATSGGETQYF.

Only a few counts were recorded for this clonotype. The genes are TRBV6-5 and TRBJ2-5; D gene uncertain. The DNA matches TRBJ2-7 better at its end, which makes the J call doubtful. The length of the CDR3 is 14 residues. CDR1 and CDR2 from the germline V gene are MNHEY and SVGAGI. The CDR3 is CASSYSPSGDEQYF. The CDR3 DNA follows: TGTGCCAGCAGTTACAGCCCCTCCGGCGACGAGCAGTACTTC.